This T cell receptor beta chain was sequenced during a study of blood T cell repertoires in COVID-19. Turning to the study itself: There were acute and convalescent COVID-19 samples, and they came from the United States, Italy and Spain. The cDNA or gDNA used as material had been derived from T cells, B-cell-depleted T cells, or PBMCs.

The V end was cut by 1 base, the J end by 4 bases, with 8 bases between. The germline CDR1 and CDR2 sequences are SEHNR and FQNEAQ (reference sequence). The CDR3 totals 13 residues. As originally analysed: Cell counts per sample came from amplifying reference gene primers. Data came from immunoSEQ multiplex PCR; TCRdb stores just in-frame clones and leaves some out. V and J calls and clone size are as listed in that table; D and trimming were resolved from the DNA. Of roughly 240,000 clones in the sample, roughly 86% were seen once. The sequencing sample was made of peripheral blood. This rearrangement joins TRBV7-9 to TRBJ2-7; unclear D gene. The receptor's source is a woman in her twenties or thirties who had recovered from COVID-19. The chain's CDR3 is CASSLGPLYEQYF. CDR3 nucleotides: TGTGCCAGCAGCTTAGGGCCTTTATACGAGCAGTACTTC.